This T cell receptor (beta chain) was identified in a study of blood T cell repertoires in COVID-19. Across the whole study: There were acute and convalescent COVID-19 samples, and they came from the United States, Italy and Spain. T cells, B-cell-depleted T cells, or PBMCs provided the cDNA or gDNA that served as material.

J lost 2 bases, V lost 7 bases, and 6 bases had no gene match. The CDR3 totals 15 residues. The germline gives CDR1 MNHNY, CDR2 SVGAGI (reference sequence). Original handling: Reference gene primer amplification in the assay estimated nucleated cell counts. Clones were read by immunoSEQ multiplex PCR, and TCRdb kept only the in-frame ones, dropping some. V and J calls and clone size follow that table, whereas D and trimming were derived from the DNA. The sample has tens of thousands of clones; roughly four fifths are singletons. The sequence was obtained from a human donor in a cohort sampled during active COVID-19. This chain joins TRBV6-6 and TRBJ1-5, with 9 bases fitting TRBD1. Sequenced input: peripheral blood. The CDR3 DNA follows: TGTGCCAGCAAGGACAGGGGTTACGGCAATCAGCCCCAGCATTTT. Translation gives CASKDRGYGNQPQHF.